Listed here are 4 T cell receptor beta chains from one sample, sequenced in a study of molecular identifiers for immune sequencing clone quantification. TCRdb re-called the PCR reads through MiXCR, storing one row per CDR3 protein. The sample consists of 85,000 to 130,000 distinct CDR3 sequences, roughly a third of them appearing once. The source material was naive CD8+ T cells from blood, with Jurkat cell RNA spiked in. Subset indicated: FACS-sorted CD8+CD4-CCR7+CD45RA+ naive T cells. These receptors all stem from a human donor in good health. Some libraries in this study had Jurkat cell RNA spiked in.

The CDR3 spells CASSSGTSDYNEQFF. The CDR3 DNA is TGTGCCAGCAGTTCTGGGACTAGCGACTACAATGAGCAGTTCTTC. This chain connects TRBV28 to TRBJ2-1; 10 bases align to TRBD2. This CDR3 region has 15 residues. CDR1 is MDHEN, CDR2 SYDVKM, per germline. V lost 4 bases and J lost 3; bases outside the gene matches: 3.

This chain's CDR3 is CSARVAGGPPHEQFF. CDR3 sequence (DNA): TGCAGTGCTAGAGTTGCGGGAGGGCCTCCTCATGAGCAGTTCTTC. The chain has TRBV20-1 and TRBJ2-1, with 9 positions matching TRBD2. Germline CDR1 reads DFQATT; CDR2 reads SNEGSKA (reference sequence). The CDR3 consists of 15 residues. V lost 1 base and J lost 8; bases outside the gene matches: 9.

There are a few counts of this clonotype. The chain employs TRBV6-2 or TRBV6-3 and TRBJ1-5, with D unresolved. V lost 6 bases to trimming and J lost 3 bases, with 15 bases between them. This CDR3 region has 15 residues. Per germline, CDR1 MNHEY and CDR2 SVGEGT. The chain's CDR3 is CASSLLTGINQPQHF. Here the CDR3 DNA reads TGTGCCAGCAGCCTACTCACCGGGATCAATCAGCCCCAGCATTTT.

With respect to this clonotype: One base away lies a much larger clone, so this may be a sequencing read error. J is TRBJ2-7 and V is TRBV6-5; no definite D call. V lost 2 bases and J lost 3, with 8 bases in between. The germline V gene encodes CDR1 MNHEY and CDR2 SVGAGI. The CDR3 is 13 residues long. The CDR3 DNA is TGTGCCAGCAGTTACGGGTCACTCTACGAGCAGTACTTC. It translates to CASSYGSLYEQYF.